Following are 17 T cell receptor beta chains from one sample sequenced in a study of a mutant IDH1 vaccine in newly diagnosed glioma. The time point is: baseline, week 1 (first vaccination visit). Regarding treatment: pre-vaccination baseline after standard-of-care therapy. Profiling relied on immunoSEQ multiplex PCR, and the TCRdb table lists in-frame clones only, not all of them. The sample holds about 67,000 clones, around 80% seen once. Material: peripheral blood mononuclear cells (PBMCs), obtained from a glioma patient treated with radiotherapy, temozolomide or both. All receptors come from a woman aged 18-29 years with glioma. Some clones in this sample may be carry-over from other donors' samples.

The chain recombines TRBV2 with TRBJ2-7; 8 nucleotides line up with TRBD1. The V gene's germline CDR1 is SNHLY and CDR2 FYNNEI. The CDR3 loop spans 15 amino acids. V lost 6 bases, J lost 2 bases, and 9 bases stayed unmatched. Here the CDR3 DNA reads TGTGCCAGCAGCGACTACAGGGGGGAGCCCTACGAGCAGTACTTC. It encodes CASSDYRGEPYEQYF.

The chain couples TRBV5-6 to TRBJ2-3, with TRBD2 identical over 11 bases. V trimming: 0 bases; J trimming: 5 bases; junction bases outside the gene matches: 8. The CDR3 has 17 residues. Germline V CDR1 and CDR2: SGHDT, YYEEEE. CDR3 in DNA: TGTGCCAGCAGCTTGGTACTAGCGGGGGTTGGACGAGATACGCAGTATTTT. It yields the protein CASSLVLAGVGRDTQYF.

The gene calls are TRBV7-9 and TRBJ2-7, with TRBD1 as a possible D gene (6 bases). V lost 5 bases to trimming and J lost 7 bases, with 12 bases between them. The CDR3 spans 12 residues. Germline CDR1 and CDR2: SEHNR and FQNEAQ (reference sequence). CDR3: CASSPWTEEQYF. CDR3 sequence (DNA): TGTGCCAGCAGCCCCTGGACAGAAGAGCAGTACTTC.

J is TRBJ2-7 and V is TRBV5-6; D may be TRBD2 (6 bases). Trimming removed 1 base from V and 7 bases from J, with 15 bases in between. CDR3 size: 14 residues. Germline V gene data show CDR1 as SGHDT and CDR2 as YYEEEE. The CDR3 nucleotides are TGTGCCAGCAGCTTGTCGTCCGACAGCGGGGAGCAGTACTTC. Residues: CASSLSSDSGEQYF.

In its sample, this clone was seen once. The chain combines TRBV7-7 with TRBJ2-7, with 7 bases that match TRBD2. Germline V gene data show CDR1 as SSHAT and CDR2 as FNYEAQ (reference sequence). The CDR3 consists of 15 residues. Germline trimming cut 5 bases from V and 3 bases from J; bases unmatched to any gene: 10. This chain's CDR3 is CASSPERGMGYEQYF. CDR3 sequence (DNA): TGTGCCAGCAGCCCCGAGCGGGGCATGGGCTACGAGCAGTACTTC.

The chain carries TRBV5-4 and TRBJ1-1, with D unclear. The CDR3 sequence is 14 residues long. Germline V gene data show CDR1 as SGHNT and CDR2 as YYREEE (reference sequence). V was clipped by 4 bases and J by 3 bases, with 13 bases between them. The CDR3 is CASSVRGGYTEAFF. The CDR3, as DNA: TGTGCCAGCAGCGTCCGGGGAGGCTACACTGAAGCTTTCTTT. Looking up the rest from reference TRBV5-4 and TRBJ1-1 gives the full variable domain: ETGVTQSPTHLIKTRGQQVTLRCSSQSGHNTVSWYQQALGQGPQFIFQYYREEENGRGNFPPRFSGLQFPNYSSELNVNALELDDSALYLCASSVRGGYTEAFFGQGTRLTVV.

The chain uses TRBV5-1 and TRBJ2-1; weak D call: TRBD1 (5 bases). The CDR3 runs to 14 residues. Trimming cost V 0 bases and J 4 bases, with 8 bases left between them. The germline V gene has CDR1 SGHRS and CDR2 YFSETQ. The CDR3 coding sequence is TGCGCCAGCAGCTTGGCTCAGGGATACAATGAGCAGTTCTTC. Its translation: CASSLAQGYNEQFF.

V is TRBV5-6 and J is TRBJ1-4; TRBD1 matches 11 bases. The CDR3 length is 18 residues. Germline V gives CDR1 SGHDT, CDR2 YYEEEE. V lost 4 bases and J lost 6; bases outside the gene matches: 14. CDR3 nucleotides: TGTGCCAGCAGCGCTTATGGGACAGGGGGGGACTCGGATGAAAAACTGTTTTTT. It specifies CASSAYGTGGDSDEKLFF.

This clone appeared a few times. J is TRBJ2-5 and V is TRBV6-1; no reliable D call. This CDR3 is built from 13 residues. The germline V gene encodes CDR1 MNHNS and CDR2 SASEGT. Trimming removed 7 bases from V and 0 bases from J, with 9 bases in between. In nucleotides, the CDR3 is TGTGCCAGCAAGGACCTACACCAAGAGACCCAGTACTTC. Translated, it gives CASKDLHQETQYF.

The CDR3: CASSRTSGRFANTGELFF. CDR3 DNA sequence: TGTGCCAGCAGTCGGACTAGCGGGAGGTTCGCGAACACCGGGGAGCTGTTTTTT. J is TRBJ2-2 and V is TRBV6-4; 14 bases are a match to TRBD2. Germline V gene data show CDR1 as MRHNA and CDR2 as SNTAGT. V shed 5 bases and J 0 bases; nucleotides not matched to a gene: 5. This CDR3 has 18 residues.

In nucleotides, the CDR3 is TGTGCCAGCAGCCGGACAGGGGTTGGCTACACCTTC. Protein product: CASSRTGVGYTF. The chain uses TRBV6-1 and TRBJ1-2; 9 bases line up with TRBD1. The CDR3 is made up of 12 amino acids. The germline V gene has CDR1 MNHNS and CDR2 SASEGT. V lost 6 bases and J lost 7; bases outside the gene matches: 3.

The chain joins TRBV4-1 to TRBJ1-6, with D perhaps TRBD1 (5 bases). The CDR3 consists of 14 residues. V lost 4 bases, J lost 10 bases, and 14 bases lay in between. Per germline, CDR1 MGHRA and CDR2 YSYEKL. The CDR3 protein is CASSPEGFRSPLHF. The CDR3 DNA sequence: TGCGCCAGCAGCCCGGAGGGGTTTCGGTCACCCCTCCACTTT.

The chain couples TRBV7-8 to TRBJ1-2, with 8 bases aligning to TRBD1. Germline V lookup: CDR1 SGHVS, CDR2 FQNEAQ. CDR3 length: 13 amino acids. With V trimmed by 2 bases and J by 7 bases, 3 bases remained unmatched. CDR3 region: CASSLRQGAGYTF. CDR3 in DNA: TGTGCCAGCAGCTTACGCCAGGGGGCTGGCTACACCTTC.

The chain uses TRBV11-3 and TRBJ2-7; D remains ambiguous. This CDR3 region has 12 residues. Germline assignment: CDR1 SGHNT and CDR2 YENEEA. Between the trimmed V and J ends, which lost 5 bases and 0 bases, there was a span of 5 bases. CDR3 sequence reads: CASSQISYEQYF. The CDR3 region has the DNA TGTGCCAGCAGCCAGATCTCCTACGAGCAGTACTTC.

The V call is TRBV5-1, the J call TRBJ2-3; the D is unclear. Looked up from germline, CDR1 is SGHRS and CDR2 is YFSETQ. The germline V and J ends were trimmed by 0 bases and 6 bases, with 5 bases remaining between them. The CDR3 consists of 12 residues. The CDR3 is CASSLGLDTQYF. CDR3 sequence (DNA): TGCGCCAGCAGCTTGGGTCTCGATACGCAGTATTTT.

The chain couples TRBV7-2 to TRBJ2-1, with a weak D call TRBD2 (6 bases). V was clipped by 3 bases and J by 14 bases, with 11 bases between them. Germline CDR1 SGHTA, CDR2 FQGNSA. The CDR3 length is 11 residues. CDR3 bases: TGTGCCAGCAGCTTGGGGTGGGGGGAGTTCTTC. Its protein product is CASSLGWGEFF.

V and J are TRBV7-2 and TRBJ1-4; 8 bases agree with TRBD1. CDR1 is SGHTA and CDR2 is FQGNSA in the germline V gene. Losses at the gene ends were 5 bases for V and 7 bases for J; bases not matched to a gene: 12. The CDR3 is 16 residues long. The CDR3 region is CASSPGTGLPSEKLFF. In nucleotides, the CDR3 is TGTGCCAGCAGCCCCGGGACAGGTTTACCCTCTGAAAAACTGTTTTTT.